This is a list of T cell receptor beta chains from one sample in a study of shared clonotypes between healthy human individuals. Clones were sequenced by immunoSEQ multiplex PCR, and TCRdb holds only the in-frame ones, with some missing. Here the sample spans about 600,000 clones, 95% to 98% being singletons. The sample comprised naive CD8+ T cells sorted from blood. The source is a man aged 25-45 years in good health. CDR3s include the opening cysteine and the closing phenylalanine or tryptophan. Fields, in order: J gene, clone size, V gene, CDR3 length, D gene, CDR3 DNA, CDR3 protein. The D gene is left open where the match is weak. The size entry is marked missing in some rows and otherwise reads once, few, many or a size class.

>TRBJ1-1|-|TRBV6-5|13|-
TGTGCCAGCAGTTACGGATGGGACACTGAAGCTTTCTTT
CASSYGWDTEAFF
>TRBJ1-3|-|TRBV2|14|TRBD1
TGTGCCAGCAGGGGACAGTTCTCTGGAAACACCATATATTTT
CASRGQFSGNTIYF
>TRBJ1-2|-|TRBV25-1|14|-
TGTGCCAGCAGCGCGGAGACGGCGATGACGGGCTACACCTTC
CASSAETAMTGYTF
>TRBJ2-1|-|TRBV7-9|15|TRBD2
TGTGCCAGCAGCCGGGCGGGAGTTGACTACAATGAGCAGTTCTTC
CASSRAGVDYNEQFF
>TRBJ2-1|-|TRBV28|16|TRBD2
TGTGCCAGCAGTTTCCGGACTAGATATTTCCCCAATGAGCAGTTCTTC
CASSFRTRYFPNEQFF
>TRBJ1-5|-|TRBV4-1|15|-
TGCGCCAGCAGCCAAGGCAACCTCTACAATCAGCCCCAGCATTTT
CASSQGNLYNQPQHF
>TRBJ2-5|-|TRBV6-5|14|-
TGTGCCAGCAGCAGCACGGACAGCCAAGAGACCCAGTACTTC
CASSSTDSQETQYF
>TRBJ2-3|-|TRBV2|15|TRBD1
TGTGCCAGCAGTGATGGGACAGAGAGCGCAGATACGCAGTATTTT
CASSDGTESADTQYF
>TRBJ2-1|-|TRBV5-6|12|-
TGTGCCAGCAGCTTGGGGGACAATGAGCAGTTCTTC
CASSLGDNEQFF
>TRBJ2-7|once|TRBV6-1|13|-
TGTGCCAGCAGTGACTTGGGTGCCTACGAGCAGTACTTC
CASSDLGAYEQYF
>TRBJ2-5|-|TRBV2|10|-
TGTGCCAGTGACCGGAAGACCCAGTACTTC
CASDRKTQYF
>TRBJ2-5|-|TRBV5-6|13|TRBD2
TGTGCCAGCAGTCGGGGAGGGGCTGAGACCCAGTACTTC
CASSRGGAETQYF
>TRBJ2-5|once|TRBV2|15|-
TGTGCCAGCAGTGATCGGCTCCCCGGGAGAGAGACCCAGTACTTC
CASSDRLPGRETQYF
>TRBJ2-5|-|TRBV20-1|11|-
TGCAGTGCTACGCTAGAAGAGACCCAGTACTTC
CSATLEETQYF
>TRBJ2-3|-|TRBV2|16|-
TGTGCCAGCTCATGGGGGCAGGCGGGGGATCTGGATACGCAGTATTTT
CASSWGQAGDLDTQYF
>TRBJ1-5|-|TRBV30|14|-
TGTGCCTGGGGTCCCGGGGGGATCAATCAGCCCCAGCATTTT
CAWGPGGINQPQHF
>TRBJ2-5|-|TRBV29-1|16|TRBD1
TGCAGCGTTATTCCCGGACAGGGGGCGAAAGGAAAGACCCAGTACTTC
CSVIPGQGAKGKTQYF
>TRBJ2-5|-|TRBV27|14|TRBD2
TGTGCCAGCAGTTTACTAGCGGGAGTTGAGACCCAGTACTTC
CASSLLAGVETQYF
>TRBJ1-5|-|TRBV27|14|-
TGTGCCAGCGATACAGATTATAGCAATCAGCCCCAGCATTTT
CASDTDYSNQPQHF
>TRBJ2-3|-|TRBV5-5|15|TRBD1
TGTGCCAGCAGTCCGGACAGGAGGATACCCAGTACGCAGTATTTT
CASSPDRRIPSTQYF
>TRBJ2-7|-|TRBV2|12|-
TGTGCCAGCAGTGAACCAGGGCGCGAGCAGTACTTC
CASSEPGREQYF
>TRBJ2-3|-|TRBV7-3|14|TRBD2
TGTGCCAGCAGCCCTAGCGGTAGCACAGATACGCAGTATTTT
CASSPSGSTDTQYF
>TRBJ2-1|-|TRBV27|15|TRBD2
TGTGCCAGCAGTACGCTAGCGGGGGGCTACAATGAGCAGTTCTTC
CASSTLAGGYNEQFF
>TRBJ1-5|-|TRBV30|14|-
TGTGCCTGGAGTGATATCAGGTCGAATCAGCCCCAGCATTTT
CAWSDIRSNQPQHF
>TRBJ2-5|-|TRBV7-9|17|-
TGTGCCAGCAGCTCAAAAAACGAACGGACGAACGGAGAGCCCCAGTACTTC
CASSSKNERTNGEPQYF
>TRBJ1-2|once|TRBV19|16|-
TGTGCCAGTAGTAGTTACACACGGCCGCCTAACTATGGCTACACCTTC
CASSSYTRPPNYGYTF
>TRBJ2-7|-|TRBV5-1|14|-
TGCGCCAGCAGCTTGGTTTTACGGGGCTACGAGCAGTACTTC
CASSLVLRGYEQYF
>TRBJ2-3|-|TRBV6-1|17|TRBD1
TGTGCCAGCAGTGAACGGAGGGACAGGGCGAAAACAGATACGCAGTATTTT
CASSERRDRAKTDTQYF
>TRBJ2-1|-|TRBV27|14|-
TGTGCCAGCAGTTTGGGGACTTCCTTCAATGAGCAGTTCTTC
CASSLGTSFNEQFF
>TRBJ2-5|once|TRBV7-9|13|-
TGTGCCAGCAGCGGGTGGGGGCATGAGACCCAGTACTTC
CASSGWGHETQYF
>TRBJ2-2|once|TRBV6-4|14|-
TGTGCCAGCAGTGACTCGAACTCAGGCGGGGAGCTGTTTTTT
CASSDSNSGGELFF
>TRBJ1-1|-|TRBV10-2|15|-
TGCGCCAGCAGTGACGAGAAACTCATGAACACTGAAGCTTTCTTT
CASSDEKLMNTEAFF
>TRBJ2-1|-|TRBV7-9|15|TRBD2
TGTGCCAGCAGCTTAGCGGCTAGCGGGAGTAATGAGCAGTTCTTC
CASSLAASGSNEQFF
>TRBJ2-1|-|TRBV4-3|16|-
TGCGCCAGCAGCCCGTACGGGGAAAGCTCCTACAATGAGCAGTTCTTC
CASSPYGESSYNEQFF
>TRBJ2-7|-|TRBV14|13|-
TGTGCCAGCAGCCGAGCCTTGTCCTACGAGCAGTACTTC
CASSRALSYEQYF
>TRBJ1-5|-|TRBV7-9|13|TRBD1
TGTGCCAGCAGCCAGGGGGGGAATCAGCCCCAGCATTTT
CASSQGGNQPQHF
>TRBJ2-1|-|TRBV5-4|14|-
TGTGCCAGCACCTCTGAACGCTATGACAATGAGCAGTTCTTC
CASTSERYDNEQFF
>TRBJ2-2|-|TRBV11-2|13|-
TGTGCCAGCGTGGGAGAATCGGCCGGGGAGCTGTTTTTT
CASVGESAGELFF
>TRBJ2-1|-|TRBV27|13|-
TGTGCCAGCAGCCGCGATTCCTACAATGAGCAGTTCTTC
CASSRDSYNEQFF
>TRBJ2-1|-|TRBV5-4|14|-
TGTGCCAGCAGCCGGGGAAGGGACTACAATGAGCAGTTCTTC
CASSRGRDYNEQFF
>TRBJ2-3|-|TRBV11-2|18|-
TGTGCCAGCAGCTTTGGCGGGGTACAGACTCTTAGCACAGATACGCAGTATTTT
CASSFGGVQTLSTDTQYF
>TRBJ2-7|once|TRBV11-3|15|TRBD1
TGTGCCAGCAGAGAGATCGATGACAGGGCCTACGAGCAGTACTTC
CASREIDDRAYEQYF
>TRBJ2-1|once|TRBV29-1|15|-
TGCAGCGTTGTGGTGGTTCCAATCTCCTACAATGAGCAGTTCTTC
CSVVVVPISYNEQFF
>TRBJ2-7|-|TRBV5-4|16|TRBD2
TGTGCCAGCAGCGGGGGACTAGCGCTAGAATCCTACGAGCAGTACTTC
CASSGGLALESYEQYF
>TRBJ2-7|-|TRBV27|14|TRBD1
TGTGCCAGCAGTTTGGGACAGGGGGTCTACGAGCAGTACTTC
CASSLGQGVYEQYF
>TRBJ2-7|-|TRBV25-1|15|-
TGTGCCAGCAGTGAAACTGGGGGAGGTAGCTACGAGCAGTACTTC
CASSETGGGSYEQYF
>TRBJ1-1|-|TRBV11-2|12|-
TGTGCCAGCAGCTTCGGTAGGGTAGAAGCTTTCTTT
CASSFGRVEAFF
>TRBJ2-3|-|TRBV4-1|14|-
TGCGCCAGCAGCCCTACGATAGACTACGATACGCAGTATTTT
CASSPTIDYDTQYF
>TRBJ2-1|-|TRBV4-1|15|TRBD2
TGCGCCAGCAGCCAAGTCACTAGCGGGGAAAATGAGCAGTTCTTC
CASSQVTSGENEQFF
>TRBJ2-1|-|TRBV5-4|14|TRBD1
TGTGCCAGCAGCACCAGGACAGGAGACAATGAGCAGTTCTTC
CASSTRTGDNEQFF
>TRBJ2-2|-|TRBV28|18|-
TGTGCCAGCAGTTTAGTCCCCGTTTTCTCCTTAAACACCGGGGAGCTGTTTTTT
CASSLVPVFSLNTGELFF
>TRBJ2-2|-|TRBV11-2|16|-
TGTGCCAGCAGCTTAGCCAGATCCGGATTTACCGGGGAGCTGTTTTTT
CASSLARSGFTGELFF
>TRBJ2-7|few|TRBV7-9|13|-
TGTGCCAGCAGACGAGGACAGACCTACGAGCAGTACTTC
CASRRGQTYEQYF
>TRBJ2-1|-|TRBV7-9|14|TRBD2
TGTGCCAGCAGCTTGGTTCGATCGGGGGGAGAGCAGTTCTTC
CASSLVRSGGEQFF
>TRBJ2-7|once|TRBV5-1|12|TRBD1
TGCGCCAGCAGCAAGGACAGGGACGAGCAGTACTTC
CASSKDRDEQYF
>TRBJ2-3|once|TRBV10-3|14|TRBD2
TGTGCCATCAGTGAGGCGGGAGCAACAGATACGCAGTATTTT
CAISEAGATDTQYF
>TRBJ2-7|-|TRBV20-1|11|-
TGCAGTGCTAGAGAAGGCTACGAGCAGTACTTC
CSAREGYEQYF
>TRBJ2-5|-|TRBV28|15|-
TGTGCCAGCAGTTCCACACCTAGCACCCAAGAGACCCAGTACTTC
CASSSTPSTQETQYF
>TRBJ2-7|-|TRBV4-1|14|TRBD1
TGCGCCAGCAGCCACCACAGGGGGAACTACGAGCAGTACTTC
CASSHHRGNYEQYF
>TRBJ2-7|-|TRBV28|14|-
TGTGCCAGCAGTTTCGGGACGGCACTCTACGAGCAGTACTTC
CASSFGTALYEQYF